This passage covers 32 T cell receptor beta chains from one sample sequenced in a study of cytomegalovirus exposure and HLA in healthy donors. The PCR ran on 60 Vbeta and 13 Jbeta primers. TCRdb keeps only in-frame clones here, not all; method: immunoSEQ multiplex PCR. The table has around 80,000 clones, about a tenth seen once. The sequenced sample consisted of PBMCs. All receptors come from a man aged 55 to 70 in good health and CMV-seropositive.

This clone was recorded a few times. The sample has other DNA sequences that encode this CDR3 too. The chain has TRBV9 and TRBJ1-3, with 7 positions matching TRBD1. The germline V gene has CDR1 SGDLS and CDR2 YYNGEE. The ends lost 0 bases at V and 4 bases at J; junction bases unmatched: 4. The CDR3 is made up of 15 amino acids. The CDR3 sequence: CASSVEGAGGNTIYF. The CDR3 DNA is TGTGCCAGCAGCGTAGAGGGGGCGGGAGGAAACACCATATATTTT.

The sample holds a few counts of this clone. The V and J genes are TRBV11-1 and TRBJ2-6; perhaps TRBD2 as D (5 bases). The CDR3 is 17 amino acids. V was clipped by 5 bases and J by 0 bases, with 14 bases between them. CDR1 is SGHAT and CDR2 is FQDESV in the germline V gene (reference sequence). In DNA, the CDR3 is TGTGCCAGCAGCGCCCGGACGGGATCCTCTGGGGCCAACGTCCTGACTTTC. The encoded protein is CASSARTGSSGANVLTF.

This clone turned up a few times. V gene TRBV19 combines with J gene TRBJ2-2; the D is unclear. The length of the CDR3 is 12 residues. CDR1 and CDR2 (germline): LNHDA, SQIVND (reference sequence). V gave up 5 bases and J gave up 6 bases, with 7 bases separating them. CDR3 DNA: TGTGCCAGTAGTCCTACCCCCGGGGAGCTGTTTTTT. This sequence encodes CASSPTPGELFF.

The CDR3 bases are TGCGCCAGCAGCTTGGCCTTCTCCGGGACAGGTGCTTCTGAAGCTTTCTTT. The encoded protein is CASSLAFSGTGASEAFF. The chain employs TRBV5-1 and TRBJ1-1; 8 bases map to TRBD1. V lost 0 bases, J lost 6 bases, and 13 bases stayed unmatched. This CDR3 is built from 17 residues. The germline V gene has CDR1 SGHRS and CDR2 YFSETQ. Using reference TRBV5-1 and TRBJ1-1 for the parts outside the CDR3, the full variable domain is KAGVTQTPRYLIKTRGQQVTLSCSPISGHRSVSWYQQTPGQGLQFLFEYFSETQRNKGNFPGRFSGRQFSNSRSEMNVSTLELGDSALYLCASSLAFSGTGASEAFFGQGTRLTVV.

This clone was seen only a few times. The rearrangement uses TRBV5-1 and TRBJ2-3, with 8 positions matching TRBD1. The junction had 6 bases not matched to a gene; V was cut back by 4 bases and J by 2 bases. CDR1 SGHRS and CDR2 YFSETQ come from the germline V gene. This CDR3 contains 15 residues. The CDR3 here is CASSGQGLATDTQYF. The CDR3 DNA reads as TGCGCCAGCAGCGGACAGGGATTGGCCACAGATACGCAGTATTTT. Full variable domain (remainder filled in from reference TRBV5-1 and TRBJ2-3): KAGVTQTPRYLIKTRGQQVTLSCSPISGHRSVSWYQQTPGQGLQFLFEYFSETQRNKGNFPGRFSGRQFSNSRSEMNVSTLELGDSALYLCASSGQGLATDTQYFGPGTRLTVL.

The genes are TRBV28 and TRBJ1-3, with D hard to call. V was cut by 8 bases and J by 0 bases, with 11 bases left in between. Germline lookup yields CDR1 MDHEN and CDR2 SYDVKM. There are 14 residues in the CDR3. The DNA for the CDR3 is TGTGCCAGCGCGACACCTTACTCTGGAAACACCATATATTTT. Translation: CASATPYSGNTIYF. Complete variable domain (other parts from reference TRBV28 and TRBJ1-3): DVKVTQSSRYLVKRTGEKVFLECVQDMDHENMFWYRQDPGLGLRLIYFSYDVKMKEKGDIPEGYSVSREKKERFSLILESASTNQTSMYLCASATPYSGNTIYFGEGSWLTVV.

There are a few counts of this clone. The CDR3 region is CASSPARQPQHF. The CDR3 bases are TGTGCCAGCAGTCCCGCTAGGCAGCCCCAGCATTTT. The chain is built from TRBV28 and TRBJ1-5; D ambiguous. Per germline, CDR1 MDHEN and CDR2 SYDVKM. Trimming removed 5 bases at V and 7 bases at J, with 9 bases between. The CDR3 spans 12 residues.

This clone was observed a handful of times. The V and J genes are TRBV6-1 and TRBJ2-1; the match to TRBD2 covers 12 bases. V shed 7 bases, J shed 7 bases, and the junction held 8 bases outside the gene matches. Germline assignment: CDR1 MNHNS and CDR2 SASEGT. This CDR3 contains 15 residues. DNA of the CDR3: TGTGCCAGCATCCTGACTAGCGGGAGTAAAAATGAGCAGTTCTTC. The encoded protein is CASILTSGSKNEQFF.

This clone was observed a handful of times. The V and J genes are TRBV2 and TRBJ2-5; 10 bases match TRBD2. This CDR3 region has 15 residues. With 5 bases clipped from V and 0 bases from J, the junction kept 3 bases outside the gene matches. Germline CDR1 SNHLY, CDR2 FYNNEI. The CDR3 loop reads CASSNSGGYQETQYF. For the CDR3, the DNA is TGTGCCAGCAGTAATAGCGGGGGGTACCAAGAGACCCAGTACTTC.

The chain joins TRBV2 to TRBJ2-3; TRBD1 is a possible D gene (5 bases). V was clipped by 5 bases and J by 6 bases, with 18 bases between them. Per the germline V gene, CDR1 is SNHLY and CDR2 is FYNNEI. The length of the CDR3 is 15 residues. The CDR3 loop is CASSTQTPKGDTQYF. As DNA, the CDR3 is TGTGCCAGCAGTACTCAGACCCCAAAGGGGGATACGCAGTATTTT.

A few counts support this clone. CDR3 in amino acids: CASSPGLRTSAYRNEQFF. The CDR3 DNA reads TGCGCCAGCAGCCCAGGGCTGCGGACTAGCGCATACCGGAATGAGCAGTTCTTC. The rearrangement joins TRBV5-1 to TRBJ2-1, with 9 bases aligning to TRBD2. Germline CDR1 and CDR2: SGHRS and YFSETQ. V dropped 4 bases and J dropped 7; count of bases not matched to a gene: 18. The CDR3 has 18 residues.

This chain links TRBV28 with TRBJ1-5; weak D call: TRBD1 (6 bases). V was clipped by 3 bases and J by 1 base, with 13 bases between them. This CDR3 is 16 amino acids long. Germline V gene sequence: CDR1 MDHEN, CDR2 SYDVKM. In DNA, the CDR3 is TGTGCCAGCAGTTTGGGTTGGGGGGGCAGCAATCAGCCCCAGCATTTT. Residues: CASSLGWGGSNQPQHF.

This chain uses TRBV28 with TRBJ1-2, with unresolved D. Germline V gene data show CDR1 as MDHEN and CDR2 as SYDVKM. The CDR3 has 14 residues. V was shortened by 8 bases and J by 4 bases, with 17 bases between the two germline ends. The CDR3 is CASRQVSQFYGYTF. The CDR3 DNA reads TGTGCCAGCCGCCAAGTGAGTCAATTCTATGGCTACACCTTC.

This clone was seen only a few times. The gene calls are TRBV5-1 and TRBJ2-5; D is perhaps TRBD2 (5 bases). Trimming took off 5 bases at V and 4 bases at J, with 12 bases between the two ends. Germline V gene data show CDR1 as SGHRS and CDR2 as YFSETQ. CDR3 length: 13 residues. CDR3 sequence: CASRSRGVETQYF. CDR3 in DNA: TGCGCCAGCAGGTCTCGGGGAGTAGAGACCCAGTACTTC. The variable domain in full, completed from reference TRBV5-1 and TRBJ2-5, reads KAGVTQTPRYLIKTRGQQVTLSCSPISGHRSVSWYQQTPGQGLQFLFEYFSETQRNKGNFPGRFSGRQFSNSRSEMNVSTLELGDSALYLCASRSRGVETQYFGPGTRLLVL.

This clone was detected a few times. The rearrangement uses TRBV7-2 and TRBJ1-2; 10 nucleotides align to TRBD1. The junction had 12 bases not matched to a gene; V was cut back by 4 bases and J by 13 bases. The CDR3 has 14 amino acids. The germline gives CDR1 SGHTA, CDR2 FQGNSA. The CDR3 DNA sequence: TGTGCCAGCAGCTCGGAGACAGGGGGCCTCCGTCGCACCTTC. As protein: CASSSETGGLRRTF.

The chain is built from TRBV5-1 and TRBJ2-1, with D maybe TRBD1 (6 bases). The CDR3 sequence is 14 residues long. Germline V gene lookup returns CDR1 SGHRS and CDR2 YFSETQ. Trimming removed 4 bases at V and 3 bases at J, with 11 bases between. The CDR3 region is CASSPADSYNEQFF. The CDR3 coding sequence is TGCGCCAGCAGCCCGGCGGACAGCTACAATGAGCAGTTCTTC.

This clone has just a few counts. V is TRBV25-1 and J is TRBJ2-5; TRBD2 matches 8 bases. Trimming took 2 bases from V and 4 from J; bases not matched to a gene: 6. The CDR3 covers 15 residues. Germline V gene sequence: CDR1 MGHDK, CDR2 SYGVNS. As DNA, the CDR3 is TGTGCCAGCAGTGAACCGGGAGGGCCCTCAGAGACCCAGTACTTC. This codes for CASSEPGGPSETQYF.

There are a few counts of this clone. The V call is TRBV2, the J call TRBJ2-3, with a weak D call TRBD2 (5 bases). Germline V CDR1 and CDR2: SNHLY, FYNNEI. The CDR3 has 16 amino acids. Trimming cost V 0 bases and J 0 bases, with 10 bases left between them. The CDR3 reads CASSEAPSGSTDTQYF. For the CDR3, the DNA is TGTGCCAGCAGTGAAGCGCCGAGCGGTAGCACAGATACGCAGTATTTT.

The chain joins TRBV18 to TRBJ2-7; 8 bases line up with TRBD2. This CDR3 spans 18 amino acids. Germline V gene data show CDR1 as KGHSH and CDR2 as LQKENI. Trimming at V came to 6 bases and at J to 3 bases, leaving 19 bases not matched to a gene. The CDR3 sequence: CASSKQGTSSGGLYEQYV. The CDR3 coding sequence is TGTGCCAGCTCCAAACAGGGTACCTCCAGCGGGGGCCTCTACGAGCAGTACGTC.

CDR3 nucleotide sequence: TGTGCCAGCAGCGGGTTCGGAGGAGAAACCCAGTACTTC. The encoded protein is CASSGFGGETQYF. This chain links TRBV6-1 with TRBJ2-5, with D possibly TRBD2 on 5 matching bases. CDR1 and CDR2 from the germline V gene are MNHNS and SASEGT. The CDR3 extends over 13 amino acids. Trimming took 6 bases from V and 8 from J, leaving 16 bases between them.

This clone was observed a few times. The J gene is TRBJ1-2, the V gene TRBV28; perhaps TRBD1 as D (5 bases). This CDR3 region has 16 residues. CDR1 is MDHEN, CDR2 SYDVKM, per germline. Trimming stripped 8 bases from V and 0 bases from J, with 19 bases between. CDR3 nucleotides: TGTGCCAGCCGCCCCGTTGGGGGGTGGGCTAACTATGGCTACACCTTC. As protein: CASRPVGGWANYGYTF.

V usage is TRBV19 and J usage is TRBJ2-1; D is possibly TRBD2 (5 bases). Germline lookup yields CDR1 LNHDA and CDR2 SQIVND (reference sequence). The CDR3 totals 13 residues. V lost 9 bases to trimming and J lost 5 bases, with 14 bases between them. The DNA of the CDR3 is TGTGCCAGCACTCCGGGGTATGACAATGAGCAGTTCTTC. This codes for CASTPGYDNEQFF.

Comments on this clone: A junction boundary mismatches the germline segment, possibly from a read error. The chain links TRBV28 to TRBJ1-2, with 8 bases aligning to TRBD1. The CDR3 length is 13 residues. Per the germline V gene, CDR1 is MDHEN and CDR2 is SYDVKM. CDR3 sequence: CASSSTTGGGYSF. The CDR3, as DNA: TGTGCCAGCAGTTCAACCACAGGGGGAGGCTACTCCTTC.

This clone was detected a few times. The DNA for the CDR3 is TGTGCCAGCAGCTTGATGGGTCAGGGGCAAGTTCAGCCCCAGCATTTT. Translated: CASSLMGQGQVQPQHF. The gene calls are TRBV5-8 and TRBJ1-5, with D possibly TRBD1 on 6 matching bases. CDR3 length equals 16 residues. Trimming shortened V by 1 base and J by 6 bases, and 17 bases separated the two germline ends. Germline CDR1 is SGHTS and CDR2 is YDEGEE.

This clone was counted between two and nine times. The J gene is TRBJ2-3, the V gene TRBV9; 10 nucleotides align to TRBD2. J lost 10 bases, V lost 3 bases, and 5 bases had no gene match. Germline V CDR1 and CDR2: SGDLS, YYNGEE. The CDR3 sequence is 13 residues long. CDR3 in amino acids: CASSEDGLAAQYF. The CDR3 DNA follows: TGTGCCAGCAGCGAGGACGGACTAGCGGCGCAGTATTTT.

This clone has more than one count but fewer than ten. This chain uses TRBV2 with TRBJ2-2, with D uncertain. There are 14 residues in the CDR3. Looked up from germline, CDR1 is SNHLY and CDR2 is FYNNEI. V was shortened by 10 bases and J by 2 bases, with 14 bases between the two germline ends. The CDR3 nucleotides are TGTGCCACGAAAGCGCGGTATAACACCGGGGAGCTGTTTTTT. Translated, it gives CATKARYNTGELFF.

This clone was counted a few times. The V and J genes are TRBV28 and TRBJ1-5, with a tentative D call TRBD1 (5 bases). The CDR3 totals 15 residues. Germline V gene lookup returns CDR1 MDHEN and CDR2 SYDVKM. The germline V and J ends were trimmed by 4 bases and 1 base, with 11 bases remaining between them. CDR3 protein: CASSSRDLSNQPQHF. The CDR3 DNA sequence: TGTGCCAGCAGTTCCAGGGACTTGAGCAATCAGCCCCAGCATTTT.

CDR3 sequence: CASSLGTGYSYNEQFF. CDR3 nucleotide sequence: TGTGCCAGCAGCTTGGGGACAGGGTATAGCTACAATGAGCAGTTCTTC. The rearrangement joins TRBV5-4 to TRBJ2-1; 8 bases are shared with TRBD1. The ends lost 0 bases at V and 3 bases at J; junction bases unmatched: 5. The germline V gene has CDR1 SGHNT and CDR2 YYREEE (reference sequence). The CDR3 runs 16 residues. The variable domain in full, with the rest retrieved from reference TRBV5-4 and TRBJ2-1, is ETGVTQSPTHLIKTRGQQVTLRCSSQSGHNTVSWYQQALGQGPQFIFQYYREEENGRGNFPPRFSGLQFPNYSSELNVNALELDDSALYLCASSLGTGYSYNEQFFGPGTRLTVL.

The chain is built from TRBV30 and TRBJ1-6; TRBD1 aligns across 10 bases. Germline lookup yields CDR1 GTSNPN and CDR2 SVGIG (reference sequence). Trimming took 5 bases from V and 6 from J; bases not matched to a gene: 1. This CDR3 is built from 13 residues. The CDR3 loop reads CAWWDRGNSPLHF. The CDR3 DNA sequence: TGTGCCTGGTGGGACAGGGGTAATTCACCCCTCCACTTT.

This clone has more than one count but fewer than ten. The genes are TRBV11-2 and TRBJ2-7, with a weak D call TRBD1 (6 bases). Trimming left V 0 bases short and J 3 bases short, with 9 bases between. CDR1 and CDR2 (germline): SGHAT, FQNNGV. This CDR3 has 14 residues. The CDR3 loop is CASSLDRRGYEQYF. The DNA for the CDR3 is TGTGCCAGCAGCTTAGATCGCAGGGGCTACGAGCAGTACTTC.

The V call is TRBV5-1, the J call TRBJ1-2, with a possible D match to TRBD1 (6 bases). CDR1 is SGHRS and CDR2 is YFSETQ in the germline V gene. Trimming left V 0 bases short and J 4 bases short, with 10 bases between. The CDR3 has 14 amino acids. CDR3 sequence: CASSLVGRGYGYTF. The CDR3 nucleotides read TGCGCCAGCAGCTTGGTCGGCAGGGGCTATGGCTACACCTTC.

The chain employs TRBV9 and TRBJ2-7; 7 bases map to TRBD2. Unmatched junction bases numbered 0, after V lost 0 bases and J lost 0 bases. CDR1 and CDR2 (germline): SGDLS, YYNGEE. The CDR3 spans 14 residues. This CDR3 reads CASSVGGSSYEQYF. The CDR3 DNA is TGTGCCAGCAGCGTAGGCGGGAGCTCCTACGAGCAGTACTTC. Together with reference TRBV9 and TRBJ2-7, the CDR3 gives the full variable domain: DSGVTQTPKHLITATGQRVTLRCSPRSGDLSVYWYQQSLDQGLQFLIQYYNGEERAKGNILERFSAQQFPDLHSELNLSSLELGDSALYFCASSVGGSSYEQYFGPGTRLTVT.